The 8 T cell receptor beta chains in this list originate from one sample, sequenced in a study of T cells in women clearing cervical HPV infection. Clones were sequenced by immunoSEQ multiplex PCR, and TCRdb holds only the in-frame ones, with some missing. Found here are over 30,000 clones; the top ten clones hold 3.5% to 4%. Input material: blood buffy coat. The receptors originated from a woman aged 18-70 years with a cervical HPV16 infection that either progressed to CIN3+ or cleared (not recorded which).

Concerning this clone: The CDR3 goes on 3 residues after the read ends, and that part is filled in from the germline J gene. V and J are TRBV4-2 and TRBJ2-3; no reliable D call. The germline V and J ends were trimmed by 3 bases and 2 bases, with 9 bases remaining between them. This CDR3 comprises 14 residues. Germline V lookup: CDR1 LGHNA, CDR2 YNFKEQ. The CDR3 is CASSQTSFTDTQYF. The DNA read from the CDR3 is TGTGCCAGCAGCCAGACATCATTCACAGATACG.

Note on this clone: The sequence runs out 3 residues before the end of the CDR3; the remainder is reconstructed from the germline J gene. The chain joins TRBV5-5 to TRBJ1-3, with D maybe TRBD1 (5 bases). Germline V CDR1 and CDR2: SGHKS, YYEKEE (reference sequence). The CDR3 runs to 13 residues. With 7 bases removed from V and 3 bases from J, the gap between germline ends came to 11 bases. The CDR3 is CASHSGVGNTIYF. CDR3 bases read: TGTGCCAGCCACTCGGGGGTTGGAAACACC.

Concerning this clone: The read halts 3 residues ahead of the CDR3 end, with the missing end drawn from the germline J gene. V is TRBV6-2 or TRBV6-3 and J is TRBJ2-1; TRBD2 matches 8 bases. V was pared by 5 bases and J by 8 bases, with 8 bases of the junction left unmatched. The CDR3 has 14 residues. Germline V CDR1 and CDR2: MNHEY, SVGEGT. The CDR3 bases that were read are TGTGCCAGCAGTGCGAGCGGGGGAAGCCATGAG. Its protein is CASSASGGSHE. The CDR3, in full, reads CASSASGGSHEQFF.

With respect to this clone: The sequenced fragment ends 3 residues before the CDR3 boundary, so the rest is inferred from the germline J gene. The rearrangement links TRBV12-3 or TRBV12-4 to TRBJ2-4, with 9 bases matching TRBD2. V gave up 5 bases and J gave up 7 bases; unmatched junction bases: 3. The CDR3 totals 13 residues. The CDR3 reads CASSSGGRNIQYF. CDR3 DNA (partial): TGTGCCAGCAGTAGCGGGGGGAGGAACATT.

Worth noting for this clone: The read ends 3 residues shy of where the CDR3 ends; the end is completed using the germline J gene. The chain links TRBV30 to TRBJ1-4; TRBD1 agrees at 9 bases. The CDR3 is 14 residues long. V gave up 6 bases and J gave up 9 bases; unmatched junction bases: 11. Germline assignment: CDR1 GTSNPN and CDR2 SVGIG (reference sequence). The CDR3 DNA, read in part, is TGTGCCTGTAGAGACCGGGACAGGGACAAAAAA. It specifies CACRDRDRDKK. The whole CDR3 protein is CACRDRDRDKKLFF.

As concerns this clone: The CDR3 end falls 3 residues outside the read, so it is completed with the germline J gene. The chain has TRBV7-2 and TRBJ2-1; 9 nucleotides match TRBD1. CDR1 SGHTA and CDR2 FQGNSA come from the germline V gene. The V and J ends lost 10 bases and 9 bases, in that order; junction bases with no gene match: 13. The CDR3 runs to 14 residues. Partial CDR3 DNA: TGTGCCACGAGTGCCGGGACAGGGCATAGTGAG. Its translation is CATSAGTGHSE. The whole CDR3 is CATSAGTGHSEQFF.

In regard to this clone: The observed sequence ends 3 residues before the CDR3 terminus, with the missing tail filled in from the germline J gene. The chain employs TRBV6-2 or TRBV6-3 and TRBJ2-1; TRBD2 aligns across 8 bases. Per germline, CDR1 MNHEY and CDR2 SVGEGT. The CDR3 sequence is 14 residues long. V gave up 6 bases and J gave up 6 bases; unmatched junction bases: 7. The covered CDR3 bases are TGTGCCAGCAGGTCGGGGGGGGTAAGCAATGAG. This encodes CASRSGGVSNE. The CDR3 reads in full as CASRSGGVSNEQFF.

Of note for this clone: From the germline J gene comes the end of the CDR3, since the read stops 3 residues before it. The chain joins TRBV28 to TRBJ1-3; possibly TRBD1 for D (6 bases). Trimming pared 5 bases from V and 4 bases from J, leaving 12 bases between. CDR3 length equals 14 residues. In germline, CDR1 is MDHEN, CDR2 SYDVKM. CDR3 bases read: TGTGCCAGCAGTCTACAGGGTCGCGGAAACACC. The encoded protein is CASSLQGRGNT. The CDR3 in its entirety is CASSLQGRGNTIYF. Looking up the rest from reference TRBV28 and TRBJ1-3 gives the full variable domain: DVKVTQSSRYLVKRTGEKVFLECVQDMDHENMFWYRQDPGLGLRLIYFSYDVKMKEKGDIPEGYSVSREKKERFSLILESASTNQTSMYLCASSLQGRGNTIYFGEGSWLTVV.